The 21 T cell receptor beta chains below come from one sample, sequenced in a study of T cell responses to AZD1222 COVID-19 vaccine (dated by TCRdb to the early 2020s). In light of the paper, this sample's time point label describes: baseline before first vaccination. Libraries came from the immunoSEQ multiplex PCR assay. This immuneACCESS table, as held by TCRdb, lists in-frame sequences with V and J called but not all clones. Of the missing ones, under half trace to an unresolved V gene in checked studies; the others have no known cause. This sample gives about 74,000 clones in total; 80% to 90% of them show up just once. The top ten clones comprise more than 2% of the sample. Here the sequenced sample was peripheral blood, taken on day 0 of AZD1222 vaccination. The receptors were sampled from an adult in good health.

This clone was counted between two and nine times. V and J are TRBV2 and TRBJ1-2, with 7 bases matching TRBD1. After removal of 6 bases from V and 6 bases from J, the junction contained 7 bases not matched to a gene. The germline CDR1 and CDR2 sequences are SNHLY and FYNNEI. The CDR3 is 13 amino acids. CDR3 DNA sequence: TGTGCCAGCAGCACCCCGGGACAGAATGGCTACACCTTC. This codes for CASSTPGQNGYTF.

This clone came up a few times. The chain has TRBV30 and TRBJ2-5; TRBD2 might be the D (5 bases). Deletions cut 1 base from V and 4 bases from J, with 7 bases between. Germline V CDR1 and CDR2: GTSNPN, SVGIG (reference sequence). CDR3 size: 12 residues. CDR3 bases: TGTGCCTGGAGTGAGGAGGCAGAGACCCAGTACTTC. Its protein product is CAWSEEAETQYF.

The chain joins TRBV5-8 to TRBJ1-3; D may be TRBD1 (6 bases). Trimming removed 4 bases at V and 0 bases at J, with 11 bases between. Germline assignment: CDR1 SGHTS and CDR2 YDEGEE. There are 15 residues in the CDR3. CDR3 nucleotides: TGTGCCAGCAGCATGACAGGAGACTCTGGAAACACCATATATTTT. Translation gives CASSMTGDSGNTIYF.

The V and J genes are TRBV18 and TRBJ2-1; tentatively, D is TRBD2 (6 bases). Germline V CDR1 and CDR2: KGHSH, LQKENI. Trimming shortened V by 3 bases and J by 9 bases, and 15 bases separated the two germline ends. CDR3 size: 14 residues. The CDR3 DNA reads TGTGCCAGCTCACCCCTTGGGGGGACCGGTGAGCAGTTCTTC. As protein: CASSPLGGTGEQFF.

This clone came up once. The V and J genes are TRBV5-1 and TRBJ1-1, with no clear D. Germline CDR1 is SGHRS and CDR2 is YFSETQ. This CDR3 is 10 amino acids long. The germline V and J ends were trimmed by 3 bases and 8 bases, with 5 bases remaining between them. The CDR3: CASSSQEAFF. The CDR3 DNA is TGCGCCAGCAGCTCTCAAGAAGCTTTCTTT.

The chain uses TRBV19 and TRBJ1-4; the D gene is possibly TRBD1 (5 bases). The germline V gene has CDR1 LNHDA and CDR2 SQIVND (reference sequence). The length of the CDR3 is 13 residues. The V gene lost 6 bases and the J gene lost 3 bases, with 8 bases spanning the gap. The CDR3 nucleotides are TGTGCCAGTAGGAGGGGATCTAATGAAAAACTGTTTTTT. This sequence encodes CASRRGSNEKLFF. Using reference TRBV19 and TRBJ1-4 for the parts outside the CDR3, the full variable domain is DGGITQSPKYLFRKEGQNVTLSCEQNLNHDAMYWYRQDPGQGLRLIYYSQIVNDFQKGDIAEGYSVSREKKESFPLTVTSAQKNPTAFYLCASRRGSNEKLFFGSGTQLSVL.

V and J are TRBV4-1 and TRBJ2-2, with D uncertain. V was clipped by 4 bases and J by 2 bases, with 5 bases between them. Germline V lookup: CDR1 MGHRA, CDR2 YSYEKL. This CDR3 is 13 amino acids long. The CDR3 DNA is TGCGCCAGCAGCCTAGAAAACACCGGGGAGCTGTTTTTT. Residues: CASSLENTGELFF.

The rearrangement joins TRBV20-1 to TRBJ1-1; no definite D call. CDR1 is DFQATT, CDR2 SNEGSKA, per germline (reference sequence). The CDR3 is 14 amino acids. The V end lost 3 bases, the J end lost 11 bases, and 22 bases lay between the germline ends. The CDR3 region has the DNA TGCAGTGCTAGTCACTTGAGGGTGGGTAATTGGGCTTTCTTT. Its translation: CSASHLRVGNWAFF.

The chain recombines TRBV5-6 with TRBJ2-7; 12 bases are shared with TRBD1. CDR3 length: 16 amino acids. Germline V lookup: CDR1 SGHDT, CDR2 YYEEEE. After removal of 4 bases from V and 7 bases from J, the junction contained 12 bases not matched to a gene. CDR3 region: CASSPRWGQGAREQYF. The CDR3 DNA reads as TGTGCCAGCAGCCCTCGGTGGGGACAGGGGGCGAGGGAGCAGTACTTC.

The chain combines TRBV11-3 with TRBJ2-2; TRBD2 matches 8 bases. Germline-derived CDR1 and CDR2 are SGHNT and YENEEA. Trimming cost V 1 base and J 6 bases; bases outside gene matches: 7. The CDR3 is 16 residues long. The CDR3, as DNA: TGTGCCAGCAGCTTAGGAGTAGCGGGATTTTCCGGGGAGCTGTTTTTT. This codes for CASSLGVAGFSGELFF.

The chain couples TRBV4-1 to TRBJ1-2; TRBD1 matches at 10 bases. This CDR3 has 14 residues. Germline V gene sequence: CDR1 MGHRA, CDR2 YSYEKL. V shed 4 bases and J 7 bases; nucleotides not matched to a gene: 6. The CDR3 DNA reads as TGCGCCAGCAGCCCAGGACAGGGGGTTGTTGGCTACACCTTC. It is translated as CASSPGQGVVGYTF.

The chain recombines TRBV5-4 with TRBJ2-7; 7 bases line up with TRBD1. Per germline, CDR1 SGHNT and CDR2 YYREEE (reference sequence). CDR3 length: 14 amino acids. Trimming removed 4 bases from V and 1 base from J; junction bases left unmatched: 5. In DNA, the CDR3 is TGTGCCAGCAGCACCGGACAGGATTCCTACGAGCAGTACTTC. This translates into CASSTGQDSYEQYF. The variable domain in full, with the rest retrieved from reference TRBV5-4 and TRBJ2-7, is ETGVTQSPTHLIKTRGQQVTLRCSSQSGHNTVSWYQQALGQGPQFIFQYYREEENGRGNFPPRFSGLQFPNYSSELNVNALELDDSALYLCASSTGQDSYEQYFGPGTRLTVT.

The CDR3 DNA sequence: TGTGCCAGCAGCTGGCCAGGGAACGCTGGAAACACCATATATTTT. Protein: CASSWPGNAGNTIYF. The chain joins TRBV11-3 to TRBJ1-3, with a tentative D call TRBD1 (5 bases). V lost 4 bases and J 2 bases, leaving 12 bases between the germline ends. The length of the CDR3 is 15 residues. The germline gives CDR1 SGHNT, CDR2 YENEEA.

This rearrangement joins TRBV6-5 to TRBJ1-6; 10 positions match TRBD1. The CDR3 length is 15 residues. The V gene's germline CDR1 is MNHEY and CDR2 SVGAGI. V lost 4 bases to trimming and J lost 7 bases; unmatched junction nucleotides: 4. CDR3 nucleotides: TGTGCCAGCAGTTCGACAGGGGGCGGCAATTCACCCCTCCACTTT. Translating it yields CASSSTGGGNSPLHF.

This clone was counted a single time. This chain joins TRBV7-2 and TRBJ1-5; TRBD1 aligns across 8 bases. V lost 1 base, J lost 5 bases, and 7 bases stayed unmatched. Per germline, CDR1 SGHTA and CDR2 FQGNSA. The CDR3 is 16 residues long. Here the CDR3 DNA reads TGTGCCAGCAGCTTAGAGACAGGGGCGGGTGATCAGCCCCAGCATTTT. Translated, it gives CASSLETGAGDQPQHF.

This chain joins TRBV6-6 and TRBJ2-3; D perhaps matches TRBD2 (6 bases). The CDR3 is made up of 14 amino acids. The germline V and J ends were trimmed by 6 bases and 2 bases, with 12 bases remaining between them. The V gene's germline CDR1 is MNHNY and CDR2 SVGAGI (reference sequence). The chain's CDR3 is CASSASGFTDTQYF. For the CDR3, the DNA is TGTGCCAGCAGCGCCAGCGGGTTCACAGATACGCAGTATTTT.

This clone was found once. The chain is built from TRBV5-1 and TRBJ1-1, with a possible D match to TRBD1 (6 bases). With 4 bases removed from V and 1 base from J, the gap between germline ends came to 14 bases. Germline V CDR1 and CDR2: SGHRS, YFSETQ. The CDR3 runs to 15 residues. This chain's CDR3 is CASSPLGGGNTEAFF. The CDR3 DNA reads TGCGCCAGCAGCCCCTTAGGAGGGGGGAACACTGAAGCTTTCTTT.

The V call is TRBV4-3, the J call TRBJ2-5; D is unclear. In germline, CDR1 is LGHNA, CDR2 YSLEER. CDR3 length equals 13 residues. Trimming removed 0 bases from V and 1 base from J, with 3 bases in between. The CDR3 DNA sequence: TGCGCCAGCAGCCAAGATCCCCAAGAGACCCAGTACTTC. Translating gives CASSQDPQETQYF.

The chain carries TRBV6-2 or TRBV6-3 and TRBJ1-2; the match to TRBD1 covers 9 bases. Trimming cost V 7 bases and J 8 bases; bases outside gene matches: 8. Germline V gene lookup returns CDR1 MNHEY and CDR2 SVGEGT. The CDR3 is made up of 13 amino acids. DNA of the CDR3: TGTGCCAGCAACCCCGGGACAGGGAGAGGCTACACCTTC. It encodes CASNPGTGRGYTF.

CDR3 sequence: CASSQEGAGVREQYF. CDR3 nucleotides: TGCGCCAGCAGCCAAGAAGGCGCAGGGGTGCGCGAGCAGTACTTC. V is TRBV4-3 and J is TRBJ2-7, with a possible D match to TRBD1 (6 bases). V dropped 0 bases and J dropped 6 bases, with 15 bases sitting between them. The germline V gene has CDR1 LGHNA and CDR2 YSLEER. The CDR3 totals 15 residues.

On this clone itself: Other nucleotide sequences in the sample specify the same CDR3. The chain recombines TRBV6-2 or TRBV6-3 with TRBJ2-5; D is undetermined. Per germline, CDR1 MNHEY and CDR2 SVGEGT. V lost 0 bases and J lost 4, with 3 bases in between. This CDR3 is built from 12 residues. Written as DNA, the CDR3 is TGTGCCAGCAGTTACTCTCGAGAGACCCAGTACTTC. It is translated as CASSYSRETQYF.